This is a list of T cell receptor beta chains from one sample in a study of T cell changes during pregnancy in multiple sclerosis. Clones were read by immunoSEQ multiplex PCR, and TCRdb kept only the in-frame ones, dropping some. Of tens of thousands of clones listed, 80% to 95% are singletons. The specimen sequenced was peripheral blood. Every receptor here comes from a female donor with multiple sclerosis, enrolled in a pregnancy study. The CDR3 runs from the conserved cysteine through the conserved F or W. Fields, in order: J gene, clone size, V gene, CDR3 protein. Rows may omit the clone size; those that give it use once, few, many or a size class.

TRBJ1-3 | NA | TRBV19 | CASSTGIRNTIYF
TRBJ1-2 | NA | TRBV27 | CASREGWEVDGYTF
TRBJ2-5 | NA | TRBV27 | CASSSLLDREEETQYF
TRBJ1-4 | NA | TRBV7-2 | CASSPGYTYEKLFF
TRBJ1-1 | NA | TRBV30 | CAWSPNRDRGTEAFF
TRBJ1-2 | NA | TRBV4-1 | CASSQTGTVDGYTF
TRBJ1-2 | NA | TRBV7-2 | CASSLTFTGTGTQGYTF
TRBJ1-5 | once | TRBV7-2 | CASSRSGGGQPQHF
TRBJ1-4 | NA | TRBV19 | CASRRPATNEKLFF
TRBJ2-1 | NA | TRBV27 | CASRAGGYNEQFF
TRBJ2-1 | NA | TRBV7-9 | CASMAGGYNEQFF
TRBJ2-3 | NA | TRBV7-9 | CASSNTGHPDTQYF
TRBJ2-6 | NA | TRBV29-1 | CSVVGSSGANVLTF
TRBJ2-2 | NA | TRBV27 | CASSPRQGATGELFF
TRBJ2-2 | NA | TRBV7-2 | CASSLSSTGELFF
TRBJ1-1 | NA | TRBV30 | CAWSVRGPNTEAFF
TRBJ1-1 | medium-sized | TRBV4-2 | CASSQDETENTEAFF
TRBJ2-1 | NA | TRBV11-2 | CASRTTGSSYNEQFF
TRBJ2-2 | NA | TRBV18 | CASSPGRRELFF
TRBJ2-3 | NA | TRBV19 | CASSRQGSTDTQYF
TRBJ2-2 | NA | TRBV5-5 | CASSLSAVTTGELFF
TRBJ2-1 | once | TRBV30 | CAWRSDSGSSYNEQFF
TRBJ2-7 | NA | TRBV11-2 | CASSPRLAPGYEQYF
TRBJ1-5 | NA | TRBV6-5 | CASSQSGDGPQHF